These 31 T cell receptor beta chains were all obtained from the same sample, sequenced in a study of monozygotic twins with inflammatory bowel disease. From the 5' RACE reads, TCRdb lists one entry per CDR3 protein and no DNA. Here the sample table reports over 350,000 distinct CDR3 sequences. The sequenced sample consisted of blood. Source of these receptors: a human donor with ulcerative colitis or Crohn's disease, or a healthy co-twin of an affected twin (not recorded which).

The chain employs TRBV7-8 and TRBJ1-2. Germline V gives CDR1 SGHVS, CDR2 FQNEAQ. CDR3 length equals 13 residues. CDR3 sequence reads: CASSRRLNYGYTF. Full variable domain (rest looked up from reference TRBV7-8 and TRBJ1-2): GAGVSQSPRYKVAKRGQDVALRCDPISGHVSLFWYQQALGQGPEFLTYFQNEAQLDKSGLPSDRFFAERPEGSVSTLKIQRTQQEDSAVYLCASSRRLNYGYTFGSGTRLTVV.

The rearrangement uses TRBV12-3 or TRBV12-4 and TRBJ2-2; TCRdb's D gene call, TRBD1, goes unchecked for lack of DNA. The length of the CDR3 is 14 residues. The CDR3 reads CASSARINTGELFF.

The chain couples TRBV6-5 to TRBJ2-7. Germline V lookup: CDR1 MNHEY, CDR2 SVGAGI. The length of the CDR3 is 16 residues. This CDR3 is CASSYRRGGYTYEQYF.

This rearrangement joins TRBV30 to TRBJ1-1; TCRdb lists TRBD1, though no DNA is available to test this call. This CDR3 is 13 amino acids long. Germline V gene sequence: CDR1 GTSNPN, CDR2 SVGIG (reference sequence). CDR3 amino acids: CAWGQGVYTEAFF. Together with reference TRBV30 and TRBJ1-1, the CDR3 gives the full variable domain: SQTIHQWPATLVQPVGSPLSLECTVEGTSNPNLYWYRQAAGRGLQLLFYSVGIGQISSEVPQNLSASRPQDRQFILSSKKLLLSDSGFYLCAWGQGVYTEAFFGQGTRLTVV.

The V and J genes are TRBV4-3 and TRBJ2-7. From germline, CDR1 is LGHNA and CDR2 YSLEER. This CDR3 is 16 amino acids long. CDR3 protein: CASSQERFGLSYEQYF.

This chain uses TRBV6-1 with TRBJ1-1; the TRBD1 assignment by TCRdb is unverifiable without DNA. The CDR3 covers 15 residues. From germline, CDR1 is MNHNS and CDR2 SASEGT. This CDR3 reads CASSRKQGRNTEAFF.

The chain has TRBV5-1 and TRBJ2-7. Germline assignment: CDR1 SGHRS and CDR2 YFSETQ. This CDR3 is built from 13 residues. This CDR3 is CASSFLREREQYF.

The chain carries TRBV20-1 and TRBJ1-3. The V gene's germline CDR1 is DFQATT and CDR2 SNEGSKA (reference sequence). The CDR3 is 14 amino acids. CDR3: CSARRTDSGNTIYF.

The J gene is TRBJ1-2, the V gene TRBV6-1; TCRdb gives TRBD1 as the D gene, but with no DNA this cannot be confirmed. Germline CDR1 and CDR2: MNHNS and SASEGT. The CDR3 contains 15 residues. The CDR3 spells CASSEEAGGRYGYTF.

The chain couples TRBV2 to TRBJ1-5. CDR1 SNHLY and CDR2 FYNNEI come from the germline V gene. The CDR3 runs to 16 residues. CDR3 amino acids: CASSESSGVSNQPQHF.

CDR3 in amino acids: CASSLEVASPADTQYF. This chain joins TRBV5-1 and TRBJ2-3; the D call from TCRdb, TRBD2, cannot be confirmed without DNA. CDR3 length: 16 amino acids. Germline CDR1 SGHRS, CDR2 YFSETQ.

The CDR3 reads CSVGVTSGVQETQYF. The rearrangement joins TRBV29-1 to TRBJ2-5; TCRdb's D call, TRBD2, is unchecked because there is no DNA. The CDR3 totals 15 residues. The germline V gene has CDR1 SQVTM and CDR2 ANQGSEA.

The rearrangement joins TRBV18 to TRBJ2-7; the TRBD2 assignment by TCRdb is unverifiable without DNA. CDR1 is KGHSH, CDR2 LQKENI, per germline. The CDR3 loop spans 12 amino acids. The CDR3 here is CASSPGLSEQYF.

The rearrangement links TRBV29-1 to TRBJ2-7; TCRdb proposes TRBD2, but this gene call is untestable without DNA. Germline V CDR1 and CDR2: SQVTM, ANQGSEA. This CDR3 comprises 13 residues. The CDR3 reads CSARLAGEYEQYF.

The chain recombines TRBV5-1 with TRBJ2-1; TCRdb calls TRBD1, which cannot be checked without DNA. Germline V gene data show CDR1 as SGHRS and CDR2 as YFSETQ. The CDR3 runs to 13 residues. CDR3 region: CASSRTGNNEQFF.

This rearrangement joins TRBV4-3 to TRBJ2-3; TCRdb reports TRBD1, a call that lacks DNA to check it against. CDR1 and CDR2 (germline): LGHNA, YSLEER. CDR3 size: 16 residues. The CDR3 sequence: CASSQDLDRGADTQYF.

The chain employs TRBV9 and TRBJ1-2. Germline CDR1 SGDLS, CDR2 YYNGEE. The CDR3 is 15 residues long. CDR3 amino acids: CASSVSPLDPGGYTF.

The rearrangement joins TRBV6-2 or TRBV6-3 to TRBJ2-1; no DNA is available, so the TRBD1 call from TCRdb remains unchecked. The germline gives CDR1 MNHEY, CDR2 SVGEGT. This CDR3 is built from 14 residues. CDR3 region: CASRRAGAYNEQFF.

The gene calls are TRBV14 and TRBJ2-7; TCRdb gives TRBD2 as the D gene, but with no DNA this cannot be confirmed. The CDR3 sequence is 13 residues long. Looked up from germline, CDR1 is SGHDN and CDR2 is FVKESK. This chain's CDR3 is CASSSSGVYEQYF.

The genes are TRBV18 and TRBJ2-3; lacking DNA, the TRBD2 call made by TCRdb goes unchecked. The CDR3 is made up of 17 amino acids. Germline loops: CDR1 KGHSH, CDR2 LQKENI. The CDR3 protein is CASSPPSLLALPDTQYF.

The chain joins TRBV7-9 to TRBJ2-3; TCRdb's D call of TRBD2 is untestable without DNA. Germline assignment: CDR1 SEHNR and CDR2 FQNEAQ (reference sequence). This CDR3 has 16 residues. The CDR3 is CASSPPGLAGPDTQYF. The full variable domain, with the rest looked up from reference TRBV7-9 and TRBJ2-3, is DTGVSQNPRHKITKRGQNVTFRCDPISEHNRLYWYRQTLGQGPEFLTYFQNEAQLEKSRLLSDRFSAERPKGSFSTLEIQRTEQGDSAMYLCASSPPGLAGPDTQYFGPGTRLTVL.

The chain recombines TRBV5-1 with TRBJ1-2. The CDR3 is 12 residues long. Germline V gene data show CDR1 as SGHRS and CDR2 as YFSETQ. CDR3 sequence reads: CASSLEQSGYTF.

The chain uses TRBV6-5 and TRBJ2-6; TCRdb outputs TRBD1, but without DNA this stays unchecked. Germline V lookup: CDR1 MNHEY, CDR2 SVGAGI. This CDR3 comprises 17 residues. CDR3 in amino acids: CASSYSAGVSGANVLTF.

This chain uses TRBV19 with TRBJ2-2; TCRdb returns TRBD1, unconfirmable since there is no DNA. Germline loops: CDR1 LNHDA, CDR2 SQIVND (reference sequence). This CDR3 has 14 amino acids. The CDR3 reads CASTDRGNTGELFF.

The CDR3 loop reads CASSISGDGELFF. The chain links TRBV5-1 to TRBJ2-2; checking the TCRdb D call of TRBD2 is not possible without DNA. Germline V gene data show CDR1 as SGHRS and CDR2 as YFSETQ. This CDR3 region has 13 residues.

CDR3 protein: CASRGGTSYEQYF. The rearrangement uses TRBV12-3 or TRBV12-4 and TRBJ2-7; TCRdb's D call of TRBD2 is untestable without DNA. This CDR3 has 13 residues.

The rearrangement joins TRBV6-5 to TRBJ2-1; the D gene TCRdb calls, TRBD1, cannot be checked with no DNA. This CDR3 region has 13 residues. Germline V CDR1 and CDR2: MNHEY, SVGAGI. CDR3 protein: CASSFGTRREQFF.

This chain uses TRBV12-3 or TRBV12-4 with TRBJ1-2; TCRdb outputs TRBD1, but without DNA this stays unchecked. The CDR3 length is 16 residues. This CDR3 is CASSLVLVPGSYGYTF.

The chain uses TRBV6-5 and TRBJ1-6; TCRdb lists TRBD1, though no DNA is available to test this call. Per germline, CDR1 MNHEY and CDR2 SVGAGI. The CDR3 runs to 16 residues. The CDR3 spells CASSYYHRGYNSPLHF.

The CDR3 sequence: CASSLGTSGDSTDTQYF. The chain has TRBV5-1 and TRBJ2-3; absent DNA, TCRdb's TRBD2 call cannot be checked. Per germline, CDR1 SGHRS and CDR2 YFSETQ. The CDR3 runs 17 residues. Combining the CDR3 with reference TRBV5-1 and TRBJ2-3 gives the whole variable domain KAGVTQTPRYLIKTRGQQVTLSCSPISGHRSVSWYQQTPGQGLQFLFEYFSETQRNKGNFPGRFSGRQFSNSRSEMNVSTLELGDSALYLCASSLGTSGDSTDTQYFGPGTRLTVL.

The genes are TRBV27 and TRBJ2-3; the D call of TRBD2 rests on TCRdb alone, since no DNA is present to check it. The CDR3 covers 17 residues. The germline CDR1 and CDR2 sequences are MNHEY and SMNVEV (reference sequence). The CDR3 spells CASGIGLAGGRTDTQYF.